This TCR beta chain was identified in a study of T cell clones after liver transplantation. Study information: TCRbeta sequencing after a pre-transplant mixed lymphocyte reaction identified graft-donor-reactive clones, later tracked in post-transplant blood. Timepoints were pre-transplant, pre-withdrawal, and after withdrawal was completed or failed.

Germline V CDR1 and CDR2: LNHNV, YYDKDF (reference sequence). V was clipped by 1 base and J by 4 bases, with 17 bases between them. The CDR3 has 16 residues. Sequencing was performed with immunoSEQ multiplex PCR; in TCRdb, only in-frame clones are kept and a portion is missing. This table holds 55,000 to 75,000 clones, approximately 92% found once. Study-wide results and caveats: The donor-reactive repertoire was only partly measurable in a couple of subjects, lacking donor cells.

For this clone: Its cognate antigen is unknown.

The TCR originated in a human patient who received a liver transplant. Some T cells may trace back to the graft donor. V is TRBV15 and J is TRBJ2-7, with unresolved D. This specimen consisted of CD4+ T cells from blood, obtained nearly 26 months after liver transplant. Here the CDR3 reads CATSRALSTLGYEQYF. CDR3 coding DNA: TGTGCCACCAGCAGAGCCCTATCCACTCTGGGGTACGAGCAGTACTTC.